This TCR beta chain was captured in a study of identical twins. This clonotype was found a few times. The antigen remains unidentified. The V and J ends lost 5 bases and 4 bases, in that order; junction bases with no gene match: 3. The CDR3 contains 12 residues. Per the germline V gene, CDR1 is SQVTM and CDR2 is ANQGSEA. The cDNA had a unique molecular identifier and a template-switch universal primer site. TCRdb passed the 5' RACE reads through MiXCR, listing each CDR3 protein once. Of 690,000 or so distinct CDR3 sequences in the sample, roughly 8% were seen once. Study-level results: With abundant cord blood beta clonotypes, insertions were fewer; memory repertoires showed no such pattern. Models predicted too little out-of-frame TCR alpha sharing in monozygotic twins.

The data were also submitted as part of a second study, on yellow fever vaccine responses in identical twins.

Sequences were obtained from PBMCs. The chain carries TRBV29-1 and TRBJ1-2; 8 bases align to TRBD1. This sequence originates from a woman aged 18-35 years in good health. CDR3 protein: CSVSDRAYGYTF. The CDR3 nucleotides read TGCAGCGTTTCGGACAGGGCCTATGGCTACACCTTC.